This TCR beta chain was sequenced in a study of shared clonotypes between healthy human individuals (TCRdb year 2020). Turning to the overall study: Two women and a few men aged 18 to 49 years were included in the cohort. For each donor, CD4 naive and CD4 memory were each run on three plates, CD8 naive on two plates, and CD8 memory on one plate. To estimate repertoire size and how much clonotypes are shared between individuals, the study performed deep sequencing of blood TCR repertoires from about five healthy adults. Different laboratories and diverse techniques were used to prepare libraries and sequence TCR repertoires, to increase sequencing depth and limit assay-specific biases. Per donor, leukapheresis produced somewhere between about 0.85 and 9.5 billion PBMCs. Beyond this particular receptor, the publication reports: Sharing across a few donors was observed for around 4.8% of naive CD4, over 3% of naive CD8, 2% to 2.5% of memory CD4, and around 0.42% of memory CD8 clonotypes. Compared with non-shared clonotypes, the clonotypes found in all four sorted-subset donors had higher generation probabilities. Even with the large sequencing depth, rarefaction of the sorted-subset datasets indicated that sequencing was incomplete. Because the study included only a small number of donors, the genetic and exposure-history diversity represented was limited. Sampling was restricted to blood, and TCR repertoires in tissues likely differ from the TCR repertoires found in blood. Naive subsets generally had larger estimated clonotype richness than memory subsets. Based on pairwise subsampling, the degree of clonotype sharing among donors was expected to be affected by sequencing depth.

CD8 naive samples were obtained by positive selection for CCR7 among CD45RO-negative cells, yielding a CD45RA+CCR7+ population from which TemRA cells were excluded. The donors were healthy, HIV-negative adults with no recently reported acute infections or vaccinations. All donors were Caucasian adults living in Nashville, Tennessee, USA. Blood was collected by leukapheresis, and PBMCs were isolated by Ficoll-Histopaque density gradient centrifugation and then cryopreserved in liquid nitrogen vapor phase. Analytical flow cytometry was used to check the purity and quantity of each magnetically sorted T cell population. From each sorted fraction, genomic DNA was isolated and quantified by UV absorbance on a Nanodrop 2000c. As to this clone: Its antigen target is currently unknown. Base-call qualities are not available, and no considerably larger clone is one nucleotide away.

TCR CDR3 regions were amplified from genomic DNA by multiplex PCR using the deep immunoSEQ assay. Genomic DNA extracted from each cell subset was distributed evenly over all wells of several immunoSEQ 96-well plates, and each plate served as one replicate. Each replicate PCR for sorted subsets received about 210 ng genomic DNA, equal to about 30,000 T cell genomes. Purified libraries were measured with a Qubit 3.0 fluorometer, size-checked on a Bioanalyzer 2100, and measured again with the KAPA Library Quantification kit. Each immunoSEQ 96-well plate was sequenced on its own single-read 150-cycle Illumina NextSeq 550 flow cell. As for how the authors treated the data: Because the immunoSEQ output held only junctional sequences and lacked quality scores, the filtering could not match the filtering applied to full-length reads. To assign V/J genes and CDR3, sequences were annotated using PyIR, a Python wrapper for IgBLAST v1.9, with IMGT germline references. Reads were filtered out if the reads had weak V/J assignments (E-value above 1e-6), no CDR3, stop codons, out-of-frame junctions, or ambiguous translated residues. V3J clonotypes were defined by identical inferred V gene, J gene, and CDR3 amino acid sequence. Percentage overlap between repertoires was calculated by dividing the number of shared unique clonotypes by the size of the smaller repertoire. Repertoire richness was assessed with RTK rarefaction, the Chao1 estimator, and Recon v2.1 estimates of unobserved clonotypes. Generation probabilities were computed with OLGA for all TCRbeta clonotypes obtained by the gDNA method from a handful of donors. TCRdb's version of the immuneACCESS table is confined to in-frame rearrangements and falls short of the full clone set. An unresolved V gene accounts for under half of the shortfall where checked; the remainder is of unknown origin. The DNA gave D and trimming, while V, J and clone size come from that table. The sample contains 1.5 million to 2.5 million clones, approximately 94% of them found a single time. The ten largest clones add up to approximately 1.2% of the sample.

The sample was naive CD8+ T cells sorted from blood. Taken with the paper, the label for cell subset or site translates to: CD45RA+CCR7+. This TCR was recovered from a man aged 18 to 35 in good health.

For the CDR3, the sequence is CASSGPSEEQYF. The DNA sequence follows: TGTGCCAGCAGCGGACCCAGTGAGGAGCAGTACTTC. This receptor chain uses TRBV9 and TRBJ2-7; a confident D gene designation cannot be given. Looking up the germline V gene yields CDR1 SGDLS and CDR2 YYNGEE. A distance of 11 bases separates the germline ends of V and J, which lose 3 bases and 7 bases respectively. Counted from cysteine to phenylalanine, this CDR3 has 12 amino acids. Only CDR3 DNA is held: 36 bases, read in frame from base 1.